Here is one TCR beta chain with its context. Its antigen is still unknown. Generated by immunoSEQ multiplex PCR, the TCRdb table keeps only in-frame clones and is missing some. The sample lists some 68,000 clones, roughly four fifths occurring once. This record comes from a study of OX40 agonist ivuxolimab in advanced cancers. About the research overall: Enrollees could have had prior anti-PD-1, anti-PD-L1 or anti-CTLA-4 therapy, which about 42% had received.

Germline V CDR1 and CDR2: MNHEY, SMNVEV (reference sequence). V dropped 6 bases and J dropped 8; count of bases not matched to a gene: 9. The CDR3 runs 13 residues. Study-level points and caveats: Both CD4+ and CD8+ T cell populations in blood had undergone clonal expansion by week 6 at 0.1 to 3.0 mg/kg.

Here the sequenced sample was CD4+ or CD8+ T cells sorted from blood, taken in a trial of the OX40 agonist ivuxolimab. This chain links TRBV27 with TRBJ1-2; 7 positions agree with TRBD1. The clonotype was recovered from an adult with an advanced solid tumor such as melanoma, head and neck, liver or kidney cancer. In DNA form, the CDR3 reads TGTGCCAGCAGCCCTACTCCGACAGGGGGCTACACCTTC. This gives the protein CASSPTPTGGYTF.